The entry below gives a single T cell receptor (beta chain) sequence along with its context. These data belong to a study of T cells after somatic rescue of genetic block. Sequenced by immunoSEQ multiplex PCR; TCRdb stores in-frame clones only, minus some. The profile covers roughly 71,000 clones, with roughly 90% appearing a single time and 2.5% to 3% taken by the ten largest. The receptor was isolated from a young man. The sample taken for sequencing was peripheral blood mononuclear cells (PBMCs).

CDR3 DNA sequence: TGTGCCAGCTCATCCCATCCAGTGGGCACCGGGGAGCTGTTTTTT. Translated, it gives CASSSHPVGTGELFF. This chain connects TRBV18 to TRBJ2-2; D call uncertain. Trimming removed 5 bases at V and 4 bases at J, with 14 bases between. Looked up from germline, CDR1 is KGHSH and CDR2 is LQKENI. The CDR3 contains 15 residues.